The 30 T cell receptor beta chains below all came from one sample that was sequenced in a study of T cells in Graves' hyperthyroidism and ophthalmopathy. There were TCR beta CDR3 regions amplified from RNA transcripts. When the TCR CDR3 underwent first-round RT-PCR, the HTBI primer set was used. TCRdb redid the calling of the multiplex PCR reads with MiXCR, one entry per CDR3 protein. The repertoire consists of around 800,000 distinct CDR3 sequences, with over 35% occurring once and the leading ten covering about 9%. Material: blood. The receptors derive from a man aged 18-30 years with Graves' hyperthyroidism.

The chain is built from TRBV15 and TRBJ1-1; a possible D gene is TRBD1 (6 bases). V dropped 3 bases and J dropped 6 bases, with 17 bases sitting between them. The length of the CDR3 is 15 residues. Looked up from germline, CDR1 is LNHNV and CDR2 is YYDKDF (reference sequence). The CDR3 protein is CATSSLQGGRAEAFF. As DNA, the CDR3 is TGTGCCACCAGCAGCTTACAGGGAGGAAGGGCTGAAGCTTTCTTT.

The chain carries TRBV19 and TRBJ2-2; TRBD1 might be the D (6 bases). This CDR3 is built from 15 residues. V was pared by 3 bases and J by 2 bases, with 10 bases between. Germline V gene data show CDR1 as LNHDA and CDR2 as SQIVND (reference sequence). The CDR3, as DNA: TGTGCCAGTAGTATTTGGGACACTAACACCGGGGAGCTGTTTTTT. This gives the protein CASSIWDTNTGELFF.

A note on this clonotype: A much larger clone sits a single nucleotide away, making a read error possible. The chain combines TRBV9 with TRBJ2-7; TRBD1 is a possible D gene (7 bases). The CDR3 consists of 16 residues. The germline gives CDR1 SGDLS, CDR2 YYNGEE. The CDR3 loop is CANSGSRDSATYEQYF. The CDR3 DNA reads TGTGCCAACAGCGGGTCCCGGGACAGCGCTACCTACGAGCAGTACTTC. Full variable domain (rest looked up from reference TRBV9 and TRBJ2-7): DSGVTQTPKHLITATGQRVTLRCSPRSGDLSVYWYQQSLDQGLQFLIQYYNGEERAKGNILERFSAQQFPDLHSELNLSSLELGDSALYFCANSGSRDSATYEQYFGPGTRLTVT.

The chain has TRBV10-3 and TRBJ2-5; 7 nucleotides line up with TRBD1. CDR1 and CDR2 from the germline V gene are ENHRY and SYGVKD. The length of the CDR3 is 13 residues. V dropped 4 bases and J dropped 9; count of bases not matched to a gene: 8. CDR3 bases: TGTGCCATCAGTGTAGACAGGGATCAGCCCCAGTACTTC. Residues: CAISVDRDQPQYF.

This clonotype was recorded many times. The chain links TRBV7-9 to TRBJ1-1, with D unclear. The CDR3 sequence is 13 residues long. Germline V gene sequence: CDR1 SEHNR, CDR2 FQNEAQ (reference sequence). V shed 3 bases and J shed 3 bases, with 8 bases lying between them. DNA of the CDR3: TGTGCCAGCAGCTTCCCCCTGGACACTGAAGCTTTCTTT. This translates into CASSFPLDTEAFF.

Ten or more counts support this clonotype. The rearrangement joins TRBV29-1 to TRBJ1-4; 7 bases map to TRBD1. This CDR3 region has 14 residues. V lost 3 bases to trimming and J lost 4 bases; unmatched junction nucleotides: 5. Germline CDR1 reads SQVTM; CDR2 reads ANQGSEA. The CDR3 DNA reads TGCAGCGTTGACCTGACAGGGATTAATGAAAAACTGTTTTTT. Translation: CSVDLTGINEKLFF.

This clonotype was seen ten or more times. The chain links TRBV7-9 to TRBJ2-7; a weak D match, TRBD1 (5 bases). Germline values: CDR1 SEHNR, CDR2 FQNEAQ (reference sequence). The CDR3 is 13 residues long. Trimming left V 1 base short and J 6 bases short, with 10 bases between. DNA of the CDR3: TGTGCCAGCAGCTTAGAACCAGGGCGCGAGCAGTACTTC. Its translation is CASSLEPGREQYF.

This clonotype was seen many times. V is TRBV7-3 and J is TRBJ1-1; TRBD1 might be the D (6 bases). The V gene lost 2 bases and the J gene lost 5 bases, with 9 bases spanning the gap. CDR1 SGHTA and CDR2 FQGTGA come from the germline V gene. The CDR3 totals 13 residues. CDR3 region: CASSLFQGTEAFF. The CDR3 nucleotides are TGTGCCAGCAGCTTATTCCAGGGGACTGAAGCTTTCTTT.

This CDR3 reads CSSYRGDYGYTF. The DNA for the CDR3 is TGCAGCTCCTACAGGGGGGACTATGGCTACACCTTC. The rearrangement uses TRBV29-1 and TRBJ1-2; 8 bases map to TRBD1. Germline CDR1 is SQVTM and CDR2 is ANQGSEA. This CDR3 spans 12 amino acids. The J segment lost 3 bases and the V segment lost 8 bases, leaving 5 bases of the junction unmatched.

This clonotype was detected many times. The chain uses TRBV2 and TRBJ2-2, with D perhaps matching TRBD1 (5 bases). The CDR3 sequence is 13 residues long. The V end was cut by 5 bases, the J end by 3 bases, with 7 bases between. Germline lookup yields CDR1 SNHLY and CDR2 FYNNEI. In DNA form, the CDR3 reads TGTGCCAGCAGTCAACAGGACACCGGGGAGCTGTTTTTT. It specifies CASSQQDTGELFF. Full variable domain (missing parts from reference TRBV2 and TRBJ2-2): EPEVTQTPSHQVTQMGQEVILRCVPISNHLYFYWYRQILGQKVEFLVSFYNNEISEKSEIFDDQFSVERPDGSNFTLKIRSTKLEDSAMYFCASSQQDTGELFFGEGSRLTVL.

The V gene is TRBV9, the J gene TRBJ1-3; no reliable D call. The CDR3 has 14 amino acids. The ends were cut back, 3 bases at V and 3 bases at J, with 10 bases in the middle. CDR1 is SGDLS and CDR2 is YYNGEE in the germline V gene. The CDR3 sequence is CASSAGRGGNTIYF. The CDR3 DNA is TGTGCCAGCAGCGCAGGACGAGGTGGAAACACCATATATTTT.

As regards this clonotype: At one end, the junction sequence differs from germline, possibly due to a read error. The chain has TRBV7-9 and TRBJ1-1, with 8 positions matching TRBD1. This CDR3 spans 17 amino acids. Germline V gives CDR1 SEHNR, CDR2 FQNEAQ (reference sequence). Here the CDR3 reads CASSQDQTGALNTEAFF. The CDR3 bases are TGCGCCAGCAGCCAAGATCAGACAGGGGCCTTGAACACTGAAGCTTTCTTT.

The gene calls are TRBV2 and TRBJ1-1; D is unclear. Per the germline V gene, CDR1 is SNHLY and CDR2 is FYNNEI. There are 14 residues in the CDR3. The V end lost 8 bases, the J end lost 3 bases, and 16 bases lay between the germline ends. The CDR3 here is CASRQVGGYTEAFF. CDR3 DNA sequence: TGTGCCAGCCGTCAAGTTGGTGGGTACACTGAAGCTTTCTTT.

The CDR3 sequence: CASSLRREQFF. The CDR3, as DNA: TGTGCCAGCAGCCTTCGACGGGAGCAGTTCTTC. V and J are TRBV7-6 and TRBJ2-5; D is undetermined. Gene TRBJ2-1 matches the end of the DNA better, so the J call may be wrong. Germline lookup yields CDR1 SGHVS and CDR2 FNYEAQ. The CDR3 is 11 residues long.

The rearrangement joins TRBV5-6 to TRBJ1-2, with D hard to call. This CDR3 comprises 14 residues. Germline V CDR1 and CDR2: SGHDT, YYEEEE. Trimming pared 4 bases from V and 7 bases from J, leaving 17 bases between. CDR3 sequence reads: CASSTRTELGGYTF. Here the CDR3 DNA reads TGTGCCAGCAGCACCCGGACGGAACTGGGTGGCTACACCTTC.

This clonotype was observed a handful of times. The CDR3 reads CASSLPGQGDHEQYF. The CDR3 DNA reads as TGTGCCAGCAGCTTGCCGGGACAGGGAGATCACGAGCAGTACTTC. The chain carries TRBV5-6 and TRBJ2-7, with 9 bases identical to TRBD1. The ends lost 1 base at V and 5 bases at J; junction bases unmatched: 7. The CDR3 covers 15 residues. Germline V gene sequence: CDR1 SGHDT, CDR2 YYEEEE.

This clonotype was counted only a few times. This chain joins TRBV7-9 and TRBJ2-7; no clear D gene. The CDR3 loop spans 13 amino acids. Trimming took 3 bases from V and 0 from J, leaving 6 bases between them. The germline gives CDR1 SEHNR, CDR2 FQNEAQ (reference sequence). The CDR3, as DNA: TGTGCCAGCAGCTTCCGCAACTCCTACGAGCAGTACTTC. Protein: CASSFRNSYEQYF. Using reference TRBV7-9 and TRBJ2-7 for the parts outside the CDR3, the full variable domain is DTGVSQNPRHKITKRGQNVTFRCDPISEHNRLYWYRQTLGQGPEFLTYFQNEAQLEKSRLLSDRFSAERPKGSFSTLEIQRTEQGDSAMYLCASSFRNSYEQYFGPGTRLTVT.

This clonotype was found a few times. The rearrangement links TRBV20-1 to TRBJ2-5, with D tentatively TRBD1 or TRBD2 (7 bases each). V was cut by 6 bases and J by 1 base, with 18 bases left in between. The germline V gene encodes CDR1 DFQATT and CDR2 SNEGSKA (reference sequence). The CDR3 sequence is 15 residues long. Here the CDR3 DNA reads TGCAGTGCCCCTGACAGGGAGGGGGCCCAAGAGACCCAGTACTTC. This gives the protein CSAPDREGAQETQYF.

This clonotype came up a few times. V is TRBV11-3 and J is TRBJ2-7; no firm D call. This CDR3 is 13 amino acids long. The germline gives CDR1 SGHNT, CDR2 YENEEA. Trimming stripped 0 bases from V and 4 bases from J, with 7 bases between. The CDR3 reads CASSLDLPYEQYF. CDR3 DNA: TGTGCCAGCAGCTTAGATCTGCCGTACGAGCAGTACTTC.

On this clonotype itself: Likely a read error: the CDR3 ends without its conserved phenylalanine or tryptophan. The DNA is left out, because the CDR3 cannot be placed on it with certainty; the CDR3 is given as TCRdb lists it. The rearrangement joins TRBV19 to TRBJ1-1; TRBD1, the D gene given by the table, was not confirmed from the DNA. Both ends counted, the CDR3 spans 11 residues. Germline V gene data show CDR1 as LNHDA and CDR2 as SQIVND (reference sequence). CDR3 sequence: CASSINSGTSY.

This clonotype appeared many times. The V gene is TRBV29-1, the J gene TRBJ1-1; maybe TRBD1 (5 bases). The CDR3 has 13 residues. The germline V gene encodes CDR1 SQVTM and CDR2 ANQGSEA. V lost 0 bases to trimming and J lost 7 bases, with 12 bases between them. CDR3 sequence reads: CSVEEDPGNEAFF. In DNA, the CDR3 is TGCAGCGTTGAAGAGGACCCAGGGAATGAAGCTTTCTTT.

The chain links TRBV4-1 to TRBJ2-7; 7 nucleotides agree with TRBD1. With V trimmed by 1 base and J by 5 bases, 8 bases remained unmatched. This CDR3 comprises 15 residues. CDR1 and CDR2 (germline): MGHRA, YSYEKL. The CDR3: CASSQVEQGFDEQYF. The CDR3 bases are TGCGCCAGCAGCCAAGTGGAACAGGGGTTCGACGAGCAGTACTTC.

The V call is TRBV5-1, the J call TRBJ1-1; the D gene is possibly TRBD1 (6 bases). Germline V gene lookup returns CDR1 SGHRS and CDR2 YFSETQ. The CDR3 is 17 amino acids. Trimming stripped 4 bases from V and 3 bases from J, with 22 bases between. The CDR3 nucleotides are TGCGCCAGCAGCCCCTCGGTCGGGGGGCGGGCGGACACTGAAGCTTTCTTT. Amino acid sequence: CASSPSVGGRADTEAFF.

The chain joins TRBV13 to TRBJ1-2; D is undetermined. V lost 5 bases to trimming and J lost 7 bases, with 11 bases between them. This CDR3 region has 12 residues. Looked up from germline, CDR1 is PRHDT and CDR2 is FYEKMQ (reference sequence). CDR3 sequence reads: CASSQVEGGYTF. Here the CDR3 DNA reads TGTGCCAGCAGCCAAGTGGAGGGTGGCTACACCTTC.

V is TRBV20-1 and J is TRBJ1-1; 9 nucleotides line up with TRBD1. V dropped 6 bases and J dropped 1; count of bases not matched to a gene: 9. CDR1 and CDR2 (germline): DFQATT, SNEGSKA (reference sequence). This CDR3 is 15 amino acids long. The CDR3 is CSALPRDRANTEAFF. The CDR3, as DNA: TGCAGTGCCTTACCCCGGGACAGGGCGAACACTGAAGCTTTCTTT.

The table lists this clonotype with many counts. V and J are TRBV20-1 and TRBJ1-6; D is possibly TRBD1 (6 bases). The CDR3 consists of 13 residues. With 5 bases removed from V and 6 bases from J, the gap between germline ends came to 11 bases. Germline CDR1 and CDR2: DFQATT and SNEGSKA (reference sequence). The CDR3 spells CSAPTGLNSPLHF. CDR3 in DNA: TGCAGTGCTCCGACAGGACTTAATTCACCCCTCCACTTT.

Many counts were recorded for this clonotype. CDR3 nucleotide sequence: TGTGCCAGCGTGGAGCGAGCGTGGGGTGGCGGGGAGCTGTTTTTT. Protein product: CASVERAWGGGELFF. The rearrangement links TRBV2 to TRBJ2-2, with no clear D. Germline V CDR1 and CDR2: SNHLY, FYNNEI. The length of the CDR3 is 15 residues. The V end was cut by 8 bases, the J end by 7 bases, with 20 bases between. Combining the CDR3 with reference TRBV2 and TRBJ2-2 gives the whole variable domain EPEVTQTPSHQVTQMGQEVILRCVPISNHLYFYWYRQILGQKVEFLVSFYNNEISEKSEIFDDQFSVERPDGSNFTLKIRSTKLEDSAMYFCASVERAWGGGELFFGEGSRLTVL.

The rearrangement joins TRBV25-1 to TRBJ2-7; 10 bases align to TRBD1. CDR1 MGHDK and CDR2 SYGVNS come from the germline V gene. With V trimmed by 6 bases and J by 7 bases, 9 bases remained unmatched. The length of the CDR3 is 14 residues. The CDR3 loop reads CASSPRQGAGEQYF. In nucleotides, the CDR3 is TGTGCCAGCAGCCCCCGACAGGGGGCAGGGGAGCAGTACTTC.

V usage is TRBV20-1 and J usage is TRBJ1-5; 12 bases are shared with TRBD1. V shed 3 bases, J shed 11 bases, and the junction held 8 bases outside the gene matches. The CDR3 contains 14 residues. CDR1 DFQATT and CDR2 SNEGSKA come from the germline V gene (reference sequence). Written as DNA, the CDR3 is TGCAGTGCTAGGCGGGACAGGGGGCGGGAGACCCAGCATTTT. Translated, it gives CSARRDRGRETQHF.

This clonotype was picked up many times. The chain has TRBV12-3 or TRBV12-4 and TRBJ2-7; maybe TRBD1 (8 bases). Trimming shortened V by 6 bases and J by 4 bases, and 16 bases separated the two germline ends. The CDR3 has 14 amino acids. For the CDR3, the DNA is TGTGCCAGCAGCCCACAGGGGGGAGGGTACGAGCAGTACTTC. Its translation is CASSPQGGGYEQYF.